The 7 T cell receptor beta chains reported below all come from one sample, sequenced in a study of blood T cell repertoires in COVID-19. Using immunoSEQ multiplex PCR, the repertoire was profiled, and TCRdb retains in-frame clones only, with some absent. Among 9,500 to 15,000 clones listed, over 85% were seen once. The sample comprised peripheral blood. The receptors here all came from a man in his 70s with active COVID-19.

The J gene is TRBJ1-5, the V gene TRBV7-9; the match to TRBD1 covers 7 bases. V lost 4 bases and J lost 6; bases outside the gene matches: 6. The CDR3 sequence is 14 residues long. Germline V gene sequence: CDR1 SEHNR, CDR2 FQNEAQ (reference sequence). The CDR3 DNA reads as TGTGCCAGCAGCTCAGACAGGGAAGGTCAGCCCCAGCATTTT. Protein: CASSSDREGQPQHF.

The CDR3 sequence: CAISVGSNTSPLHF. CDR3 DNA: TGTGCCATCAGTGTGGGGAGTAACACATCACCCCTCCACTTT. The chain recombines TRBV10-3 with TRBJ1-6, with unresolved D. The V gene's germline CDR1 is ENHRY and CDR2 SYGVKD. The CDR3 consists of 14 residues. V lost 4 bases and J 10 bases, leaving 14 bases between the germline ends.

The chain has TRBV11-1 and TRBJ2-3; 7 bases are shared with TRBD2. CDR1 is SGHAT, CDR2 FQDESV, per germline (reference sequence). This CDR3 comprises 16 residues. The ends lost 3 bases at V and 2 bases at J; junction bases unmatched: 8. The CDR3 loop reads CASSLTSGEATDTQYF. CDR3 DNA sequence: TGTGCCAGCAGCTTGACAAGCGGGGAAGCCACAGATACGCAGTATTTT.

This chain links TRBV27 with TRBJ2-3, with 8 nucleotides matching TRBD1. The germline V gene has CDR1 MNHEY and CDR2 SMNVEV (reference sequence). The J segment lost 2 bases and the V segment lost 5 bases, leaving 3 bases of the junction unmatched. CDR3 length: 14 amino acids. The CDR3 region is CASSRTGYTDTQYF. CDR3 in DNA: TGTGCCAGCAGTCGGACAGGGTACACAGATACGCAGTATTTT.

The chain links TRBV6-4 to TRBJ1-5; 7 bases line up with TRBD1. The CDR3 has 16 residues. V dropped 9 bases and J dropped 4; count of bases not matched to a gene: 15. Germline V gene data show CDR1 as MRHNA and CDR2 as SNTAGT. The CDR3 spells CARYMTGKELNQPQHF. In nucleotides, the CDR3 is TGTGCCAGATATATGACAGGGAAGGAGTTGAATCAGCCCCAGCATTTT.

The chain uses TRBV7-2 and TRBJ1-4, with TRBD1 as a possible D gene (5 bases). The CDR3 length is 14 residues. CDR1 and CDR2 from the germline V gene are SGHTA and FQGNSA. Trimming took off 4 bases at V and 5 bases at J, with 11 bases between the two ends. CDR3 amino acids: CASSSQGGNEKLFF. The CDR3 DNA reads as TGTGCCAGCAGCTCCCAGGGTGGAAATGAAAAACTGTTTTTT.

The chain links TRBV2 to TRBJ1-2, with D possibly matching TRBD1 (6 bases). The CDR3 is made up of 13 amino acids. Germline values: CDR1 SNHLY, CDR2 FYNNEI. Between the trimmed V and J ends, which lost 7 bases and 3 bases, there was a span of 12 bases. For the CDR3, the DNA is TGTGCCAGCATACAGGGTAGCGACTATGGCTACACCTTC. It encodes CASIQGSDYGYTF.